This TCR beta chain stems from a study of shared clonotypes between healthy human individuals. Points from the study as a whole: When naive CD4 clonotypes were compared across a few donors, around 5% were shared. Sample collection involved blood only; tissue repertoires are likely different.

Measured with immunoSEQ multiplex PCR; TCRdb has only the in-frame clones, and not every one. The table has about 2.4 million clones, around nine tenths seen once. CDR1 WNHNN and CDR2 SYGVQD come from the germline V gene (reference sequence). CDR3 length equals 13 residues. V lost 6 bases, J lost 4 bases, and 9 bases lay in between. In the case of this clone: Its antigen is currently unknown.

Study donors comprised healthy, HIV-negative adults devoid of recent acute infection or vaccination. Specimen: naive CD4+ T cells sorted from blood. Subset given: CD45RA+ positively selected. The gene calls are TRBV10-1 and TRBJ2-2; possibly TRBD1 for D (6 bases). The source is a man between 18 and 29 years old in good health. In DNA, the CDR3 is TGCGCCAGCAGACAGGGTTCCACCGGGGAGCTGTTTTTT. Encoded protein: CASRQGSTGELFF.